The source of this T cell receptor (beta chain) is a study of cytomegalovirus exposure and HLA in healthy donors. The wider study: Researchers previously reported finding 90 million to 120 million unique TCR beta sequences from 150 million to 200 million T cells.

Vbeta (60) and Jbeta (13) primers were used in the PCR. Here immunoSEQ multiplex PCR was the method, and the copy in TCRdb shows in-frame clones only, minus some. The profile shows 200,000 to 250,000 clones, approximately 81% of them singletons. Comment on this clone: As yet, its antigen is unknown.

Findings and limits, study-wide: When analyzed later, a missense DCLRE1C variant was found to be linked to TCR beta V- and J-gene trimming.

The CDR3 covers 15 residues. Germline V gives CDR1 SGHNT, CDR2 YYREEE (reference sequence). J gave up 8 bases and V 3 bases, and 5 bases lay outside the gene matches. The chain joins TRBV5-4 to TRBJ1-4; 12 bases are shared with TRBD1. The sequence was collected from a young man in good health and CMV-seronegative. The sequenced sample consisted of PBMCs. This chain's CDR3 is CASSSMGQGAEKLFF. CDR3 nucleotides: TGTGCCAGCAGCTCGATGGGACAGGGGGCCGAAAAACTGTTTTTT.